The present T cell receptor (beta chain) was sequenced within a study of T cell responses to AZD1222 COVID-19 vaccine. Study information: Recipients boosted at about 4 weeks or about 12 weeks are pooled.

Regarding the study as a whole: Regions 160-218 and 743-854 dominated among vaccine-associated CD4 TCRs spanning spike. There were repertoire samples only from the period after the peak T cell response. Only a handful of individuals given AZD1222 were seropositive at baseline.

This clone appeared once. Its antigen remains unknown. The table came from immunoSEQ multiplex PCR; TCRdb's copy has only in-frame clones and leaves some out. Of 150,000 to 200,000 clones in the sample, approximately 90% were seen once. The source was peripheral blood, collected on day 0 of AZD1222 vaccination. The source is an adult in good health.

The chain's CDR3 is CATSDISGRGYNEQFF. The DNA for the CDR3 is TGTGCCACCAGTGATATTAGCGGGAGGGGGTACAATGAGCAGTTCTTC. The chain carries TRBV24-1 and TRBJ2-1, with 11 bases identical to TRBD2. CDR3 length equals 16 residues. The germline gives CDR1 KGHDR, CDR2 SFDVKD. V was pared by 3 bases and J by 4 bases, with 4 bases of the junction left unmatched.